This passage covers 20 T cell receptor beta chains from one sample sequenced in a study of blood T cell repertoires in COVID-19. Using immunoSEQ multiplex PCR, the repertoire was profiled, and TCRdb retains in-frame clones only, with some absent. The repertoire consists of about 210,000 clones, with about 83% occurring once and the leading ten covering 6% to 8.5%. The material sequenced was peripheral blood. The receptors here all came from a woman aged 45-65 years with active or convalescent COVID-19.

The rearrangement links TRBV7-3 to TRBJ2-2, with TRBD1 as a possible D gene (5 bases). Germline lookup yields CDR1 SGHTA and CDR2 FQGTGA. CDR3 length equals 13 residues. The V gene lost 3 bases and the J gene lost 6 bases, with 8 bases spanning the gap. The CDR3 is CASSFTGAGELFF. In nucleotides, the CDR3 is TGTGCCAGCAGCTTTACAGGCGCCGGGGAGCTGTTTTTT.

This chain uses TRBV28 with TRBJ1-1; 9 bases match TRBD1. Germline assignment: CDR1 MDHEN and CDR2 SYDVKM. The CDR3 sequence is 15 residues long. The trim removed 6 bases at V and 6 bases at J, leaving 11 bases unmatched. This chain's CDR3 is CASSPFGTGYPEAFF. CDR3 bases: TGTGCCAGCAGCCCCTTCGGGACAGGGTACCCTGAAGCTTTCTTT.

The chain joins TRBV6-1 to TRBJ1-6, with D possibly TRBD1 on 6 matching bases. From germline, CDR1 is MNHNS and CDR2 SASEGT. Trimming removed 0 bases from V and 0 bases from J, with 21 bases in between. The CDR3 consists of 21 residues. The CDR3 region is CASSEARGTPKRGSYNSPLHF. The CDR3 nucleotides read TGTGCCAGCAGTGAAGCTCGCGGGACACCCAAGCGGGGCTCCTATAATTCACCCCTCCACTTT.

The chain is built from TRBV7-9 and TRBJ2-7; maybe TRBD2 (6 bases). Germline CDR1 reads SEHNR; CDR2 reads FQNEAQ (reference sequence). This CDR3 is built from 12 residues. V lost 5 bases and J 6 bases, leaving 11 bases between the germline ends. CDR3 sequence: CASSHTEGEQYV. CDR3 DNA sequence: TGTGCCAGCAGCCATACGGAGGGCGAGCAGTACGTC.

The genes are TRBV6-5 and TRBJ2-3; 9 bases match TRBD2. V was clipped by 2 bases and J by 5 bases; unmatched bases: 8. Germline V gene lookup returns CDR1 MNHEY and CDR2 SVGAGI. The CDR3 totals 16 residues. The CDR3 spells CASSYQVAGVGDTQYF. The CDR3 DNA follows: TGTGCCAGCAGTTACCAAGTAGCGGGAGTGGGAGATACGCAGTATTTT.

In nucleotides, the CDR3 is TGTGCCACCAGGCCGATCAGGGGGCTCTGGACTGAAGCTTTCTTT. This gives the protein CATRPIRGLWTEAFF. J is TRBJ1-1 and V is TRBV15; the match to TRBD1 covers 8 bases. Germline V lookup: CDR1 LNHNV, CDR2 YYDKDF (reference sequence). With V trimmed by 6 bases and J by 5 bases, 11 bases remained unmatched. CDR3 size: 15 residues.

The chain carries TRBV18 and TRBJ2-7, with 15 nucleotides matching TRBD2. Germline V CDR1 and CDR2: KGHSH, LQKENI. CDR3 length: 16 amino acids. The V gene end was trimmed by 1 base and the J gene end by 6 bases; junction bases not matched to a gene: 4. The CDR3 DNA is TGTGCCAGCTCACCACTCCCGGGACTAGCGGGAGGCGAGCAGTACTTC. Translated, it gives CASSPLPGLAGGEQYF.

V usage is TRBV6-1 and J usage is TRBJ1-2; no firm D call. V shed 2 bases and J shed 5 bases, with 15 bases lying between them. This CDR3 has 15 residues. In germline, CDR1 is MNHNS, CDR2 SASEGT. The CDR3 sequence: CASSEPRRYLYGYTF. The CDR3 DNA reads as TGTGCCAGCAGTGAACCGCGCCGATACTTGTATGGCTACACCTTC.

The J gene is TRBJ2-1, the V gene TRBV11-2; 7 positions match TRBD2. The germline CDR1 and CDR2 sequences are SGHAT and FQNNGV. The CDR3 has 15 amino acids. V lost 3 bases to trimming and J lost 6 bases; unmatched junction nucleotides: 8. CDR3 DNA sequence: TGTGCCAGCAGCTTCGGGGGAGGGAGCCTCAATGAGCAGTTCTTC. Its translation: CASSFGGGSLNEQFF.

The chain couples TRBV24-1 to TRBJ2-2, with 9 bases lining up with TRBD1. Trimming removed 2 bases from V and 3 bases from J; junction bases left unmatched: 3. Germline V gene lookup returns CDR1 KGHDR and CDR2 SFDVKD. The CDR3 is made up of 16 amino acids. CDR3 DNA: TGTGCCACCAGTGATTACGGGACAGGGTACACCGGGGAGCTGTTTTTT. As protein: CATSDYGTGYTGELFF.

The chain links TRBV27 to TRBJ1-2, with 8 bases aligning to TRBD1. V dropped 5 bases and J dropped 4; count of bases not matched to a gene: 9. The length of the CDR3 is 15 residues. Germline CDR1 is MNHEY and CDR2 is SMNVEV (reference sequence). The CDR3 nucleotides read TGTGCCAGCAGTCCCGGACAGGGATTTATCTATGGCTACACCTTC. It specifies CASSPGQGFIYGYTF.

This chain joins TRBV6-5 and TRBJ2-1; TRBD2 matches at 8 bases. Germline V gives CDR1 MNHEY, CDR2 SVGAGI. V shed 7 bases and J 7 bases; nucleotides not matched to a gene: 9. The CDR3 is 14 amino acids. The CDR3 protein is CASTWLAGGNEQFF. The DNA of the CDR3 is TGTGCCAGCACCTGGCTAGCGGGTGGAAATGAGCAGTTCTTC.

The genes are TRBV5-1 and TRBJ1-4, with 7 positions matching TRBD1. The germline CDR1 and CDR2 sequences are SGHRS and YFSETQ. There are 14 residues in the CDR3. Germline trimming cut 2 bases from V and 7 bases from J; bases unmatched to any gene: 5. CDR3 loop: CASSLGGNGEKLFF. In nucleotides, the CDR3 is TGCGCCAGCAGCTTAGGGGGCAACGGTGAAAAACTGTTTTTT.

The chain carries TRBV27 and TRBJ2-7; D is possibly TRBD1 (7 bases). Trimming pared 3 bases from V and 3 bases from J, leaving 12 bases between. The length of the CDR3 is 14 residues. CDR1 and CDR2 (germline): MNHEY, SMNVEV (reference sequence). CDR3 sequence (DNA): TGTGCCAGCAGTTTCAGACAGGGAGGCTACGAGCAGTACTTC. Protein: CASSFRQGGYEQYF.

The rearrangement joins TRBV5-1 to TRBJ1-1, with D possibly being TRBD1 (5 bases). Germline CDR1 SGHRS, CDR2 YFSETQ. The CDR3 is made up of 15 amino acids. Trimming shortened V by 0 bases and J by 5 bases, and 14 bases separated the two germline ends. CDR3 sequence: CASSLESGGLTEAFF. CDR3 nucleotide sequence: TGCGCCAGCAGCTTGGAGTCCGGGGGGTTAACTGAAGCTTTCTTT.

This clone appeared a few times. This chain joins TRBV7-9 and TRBJ1-1, with D possibly TRBD1 on 5 matching bases. Trimming took 6 bases from V and 1 from J, leaving 12 bases between them. The CDR3 has 14 amino acids. CDR1 is SEHNR and CDR2 is FQNEAQ in the germline V gene (reference sequence). CDR3 nucleotide sequence: TGTGCCAGCAGTATCGGAGGGGAGAACACTGAAGCTTTCTTT. Its translation: CASSIGGENTEAFF. The complete variable domain, with remaining parts taken from reference TRBV7-9 and TRBJ1-1, reads DTGVSQNPRHKITKRGQNVTFRCDPISEHNRLYWYRQTLGQGPEFLTYFQNEAQLEKSRLLSDRFSAERPKGSFSTLEIQRTEQGDSAMYLCASSIGGENTEAFFGQGTRLTVV.

CDR3 in amino acids: CASSQGTGAGGYTF. Here the CDR3 DNA reads TGTGCCAGCAGCCAAGGGACAGGGGCAGGGGGCTACACCTTC. The chain uses TRBV3-1 (or the pseudogene TRBV3-2) and TRBJ1-2; TRBD1 agrees at 9 bases. V was pared by 1 base and J by 8 bases, with 5 bases of the junction left unmatched. This CDR3 contains 14 residues. Germline V gene lookup returns CDR1 LGHDT and CDR2 YNNKEL (reference sequence).

The CDR3, as DNA: TGCGCCAGCAGCTCAAACTCCCAGGGGGCACGGGGTAACACCATATATTTT. Protein: CASSSNSQGARGNTIYF. The chain couples TRBV5-1 to TRBJ1-3, with 8 nucleotides matching TRBD1. The CDR3 is made up of 17 amino acids. The germline V gene encodes CDR1 SGHRS and CDR2 YFSETQ. The trim removed 3 bases at V and 7 bases at J, leaving 15 bases unmatched.

This sequence joins TRBV2 and TRBJ1-1, with TRBD1 as a possible D gene (5 bases). The CDR3 loop spans 15 amino acids. The ends were cut back, 7 bases at V and 2 bases at J, with 17 bases in the middle. Per germline, CDR1 SNHLY and CDR2 FYNNEI. The CDR3 sequence is CASIRSRGTNTEAFF. The CDR3 DNA reads TGTGCCAGCATCAGAAGTCGCGGGACTAACACTGAAGCTTTCTTT.

This clone was counted between two and nine times. This chain links TRBV19 with TRBJ1-5; D unresolved. V was shortened by 3 bases and J by 0 bases, with 9 bases between the two germline ends. This CDR3 is 15 amino acids long. In germline, CDR1 is LNHDA, CDR2 SQIVND (reference sequence). The CDR3 here is CASSIRGDSNQPQHF. In nucleotides, the CDR3 is TGTGCCAGTAGTATCCGGGGTGATAGCAATCAGCCCCAGCATTTT.